Sequencing of this T cell receptor beta chain was carried out in a study of blood T cell repertoires in COVID-19. Overall study: The study drew acute and convalescent COVID-19 samples from the United States, Italy and Spain.

Clones were sequenced by immunoSEQ multiplex PCR, and TCRdb holds only the in-frame ones, with some missing. Here the sample spans some 230,000 clones, about 80% being singletons. CDR1 SGHAT and CDR2 FQNNGV come from the germline V gene. The CDR3 has 16 amino acids. V lost 5 bases to trimming and J lost 0 bases; unmatched junction nucleotides: 6. The sequenced material came from peripheral blood. This sequence originates from a woman aged 25 to 39 who had recovered from COVID-19. This chain uses TRBV11-2 with TRBJ2-1, with 8 bases matching TRBD1. The CDR3 coding sequence is TGTGCCAGCAGCCACCAAGGACAGGGCTCCTACAATGAGCAGTTCTTC. Its protein is CASSHQGQGSYNEQFF.